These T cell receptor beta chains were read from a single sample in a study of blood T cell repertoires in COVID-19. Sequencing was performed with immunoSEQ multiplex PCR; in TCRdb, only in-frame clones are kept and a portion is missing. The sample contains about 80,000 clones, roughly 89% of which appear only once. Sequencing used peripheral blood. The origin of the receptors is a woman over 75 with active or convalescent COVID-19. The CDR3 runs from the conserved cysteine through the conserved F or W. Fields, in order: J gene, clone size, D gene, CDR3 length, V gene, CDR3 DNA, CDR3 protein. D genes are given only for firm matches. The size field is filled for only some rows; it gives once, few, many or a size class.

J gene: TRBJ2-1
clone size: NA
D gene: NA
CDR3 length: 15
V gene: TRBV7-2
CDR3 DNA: TGTGCCAGCAGCTTAGCTAGGGGACTCTATAATGAGCAGTTCTTC
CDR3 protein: CASSLARGLYNEQFF

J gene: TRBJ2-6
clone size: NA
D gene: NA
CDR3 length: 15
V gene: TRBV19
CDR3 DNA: TGTGCCAGTACCCCCAGGAGGGCTGGGGCCAACGTCCTGACTTTC
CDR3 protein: CASTPRRAGANVLTF

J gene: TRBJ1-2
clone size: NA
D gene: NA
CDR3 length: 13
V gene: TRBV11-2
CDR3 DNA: TGTGCCAGCAGCTTACGCCAGGTTAGAGGCTACACCTTC
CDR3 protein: CASSLRQVRGYTF

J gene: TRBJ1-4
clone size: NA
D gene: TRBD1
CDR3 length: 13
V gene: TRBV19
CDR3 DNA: TGTGCCAGTAGAGGCAGGGGGACTGAAAAACTGTTTTTT
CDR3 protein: CASRGRGTEKLFF

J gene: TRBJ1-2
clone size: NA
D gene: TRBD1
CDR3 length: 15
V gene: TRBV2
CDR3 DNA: TGTGCCAGCAGTGGGCGACAGGGGGCCTACTATGGCTACACCTTC
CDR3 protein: CASSGRQGAYYGYTF

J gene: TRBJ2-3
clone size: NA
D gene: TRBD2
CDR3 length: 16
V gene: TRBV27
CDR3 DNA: TGTGCCAGCAGTTGGGGACTAGCGGGTTCCACAGATACGCAGTATTTT
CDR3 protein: CASSWGLAGSTDTQYF

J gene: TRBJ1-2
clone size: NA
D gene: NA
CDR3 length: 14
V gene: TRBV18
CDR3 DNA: TGTGCCAGCTCACCATCGGGGGACTGGTATGGCTACACCTTC
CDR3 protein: CASSPSGDWYGYTF

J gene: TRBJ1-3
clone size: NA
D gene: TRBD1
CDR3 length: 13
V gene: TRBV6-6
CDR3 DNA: TGTGCCAGTGGACAGGGTGCAGGAAACACCATATATTTT
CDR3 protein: CASGQGAGNTIYF

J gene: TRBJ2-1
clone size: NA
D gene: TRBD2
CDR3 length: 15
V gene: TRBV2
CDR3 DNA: TGTGCCAGCAGTGCGCGGCGGGAGCGTAACAATGAGCAGTTCTTC
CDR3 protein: CASSARRERNNEQFF

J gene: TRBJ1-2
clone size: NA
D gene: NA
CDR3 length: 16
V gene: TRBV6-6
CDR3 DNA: TGTGCCAGCAGTTACTCTCCGGACAGATCTAACTATGGCTACACCTTC
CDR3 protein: CASSYSPDRSNYGYTF

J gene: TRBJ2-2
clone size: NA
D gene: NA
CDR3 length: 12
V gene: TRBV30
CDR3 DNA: TGTGCCTGGATGGAGGGAACCGGGGAGCTGTTTTTT
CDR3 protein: CAWMEGTGELFF

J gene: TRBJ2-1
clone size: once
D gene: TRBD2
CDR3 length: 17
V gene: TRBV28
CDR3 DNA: TGTGCCAGCAGTGCGTCCTCGGGACTAGCGGGGGGGGATGAGCAGTTCTTC
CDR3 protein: CASSASSGLAGGDEQFF

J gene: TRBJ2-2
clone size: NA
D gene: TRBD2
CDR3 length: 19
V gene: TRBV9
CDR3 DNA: TGTGCCAGCAGCGTAGAAAGGCTAGCGGGAGTGGCGAACACCGGGGAGCTGTTTTTT
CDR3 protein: CASSVERLAGVANTGELFF

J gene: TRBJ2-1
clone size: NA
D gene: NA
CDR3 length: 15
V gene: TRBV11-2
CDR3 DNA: TGTGCCAGCAGCTTATACTTCGGTAGCACCTCGGCGGTGTTCTTC
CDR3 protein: CASSLYFGSTSAVFF

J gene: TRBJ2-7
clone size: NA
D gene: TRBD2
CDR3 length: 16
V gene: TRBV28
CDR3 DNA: TGTGCCAGCAAAACGGGAGGAGGGAGCCTCTCTGTGGAGCAGTACTTC
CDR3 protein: CASKTGGGSLSVEQYF

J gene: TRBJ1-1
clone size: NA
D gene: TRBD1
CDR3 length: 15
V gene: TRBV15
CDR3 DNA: TGTGCCACCAGCAGTCCTGGACAGGGTTCGACTGAAGCTTTCTTT
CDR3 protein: CATSSPGQGSTEAFF

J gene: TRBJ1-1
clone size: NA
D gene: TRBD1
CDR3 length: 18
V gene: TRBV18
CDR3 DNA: TGTGCCAGCTCACCACGTGGACAGGGATCGGTGGGGGTCACTGAAGCTTTCTTT
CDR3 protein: CASSPRGQGSVGVTEAFF

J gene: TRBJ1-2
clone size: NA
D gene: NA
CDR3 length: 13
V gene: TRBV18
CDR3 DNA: TGTGCCAGCTCACCACCCCAAGCGGCTGGCTACACCTTC
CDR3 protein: CASSPPQAAGYTF

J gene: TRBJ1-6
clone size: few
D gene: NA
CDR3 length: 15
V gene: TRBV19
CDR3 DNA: TGTGCCAGTACCGCCTCCTGGGGGGGGGACTCACCCCTCCACTTT
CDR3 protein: CASTASWGGDSPLHF

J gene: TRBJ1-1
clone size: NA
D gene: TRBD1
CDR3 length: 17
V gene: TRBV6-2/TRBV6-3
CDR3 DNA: TGTGCCAGCAGTCCCCCGGGACAGGGGCTGATGAACACTGAAGCTTTCTTT
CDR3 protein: CASSPPGQGLMNTEAFF

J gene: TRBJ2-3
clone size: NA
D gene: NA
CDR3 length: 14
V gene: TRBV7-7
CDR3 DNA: TGTGCCAGCAGCTTAGCCAGAAACACAGATACGCAGTATTTT
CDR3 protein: CASSLARNTDTQYF

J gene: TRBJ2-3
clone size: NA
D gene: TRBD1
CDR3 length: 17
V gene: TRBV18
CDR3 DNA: TGTGCCAGCTCACTTGACAGGGGGCGAGTCGCCGCAGATACGCAGTATTTT
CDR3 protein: CASSLDRGRVAADTQYF

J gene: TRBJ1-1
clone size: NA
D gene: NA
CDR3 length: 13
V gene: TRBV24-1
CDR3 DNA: TGTGCCACCAAAGGTGGGGCGAACACTGAAGCTTTCTTT
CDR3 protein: CATKGGANTEAFF

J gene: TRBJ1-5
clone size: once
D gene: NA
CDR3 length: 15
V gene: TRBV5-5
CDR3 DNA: TGTGCCAGCAGCTTGGCCGGTGGGGCTAATCAGCCCCAGCATTTT
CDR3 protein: CASSLAGGANQPQHF

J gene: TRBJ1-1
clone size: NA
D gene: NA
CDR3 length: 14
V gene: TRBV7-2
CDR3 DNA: TGTGCCAGTAAATCAGGGTTGGCGAACACTGAAGCTTTCTTT
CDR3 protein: CASKSGLANTEAFF

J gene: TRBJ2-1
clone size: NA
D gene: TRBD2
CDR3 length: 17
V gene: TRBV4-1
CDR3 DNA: TGCGCCAGCAGCCACGTTGCAGCGGGAGGCCCGACCAATGAGCAGTTCTTC
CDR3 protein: CASSHVAAGGPTNEQFF

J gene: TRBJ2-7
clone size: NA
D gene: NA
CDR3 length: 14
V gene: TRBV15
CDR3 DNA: TGTGCCACCAGCAGAGATCCCAGTTCCTACGAGCAGTACTTC
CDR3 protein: CATSRDPSSYEQYF

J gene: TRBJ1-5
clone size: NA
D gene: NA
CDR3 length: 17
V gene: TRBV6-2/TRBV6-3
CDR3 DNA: TGTGCCAGCAGTTACTCGATTGTTGAGAGGGGGAATCAGCCCCAGCATTTT
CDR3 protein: CASSYSIVERGNQPQHF

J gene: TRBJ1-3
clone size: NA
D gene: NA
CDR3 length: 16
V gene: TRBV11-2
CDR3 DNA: TGTGCCAGCAGCCTATCCCCGCCCGGGGGGGGAAACACCATATATTTT
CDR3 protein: CASSLSPPGGGNTIYF

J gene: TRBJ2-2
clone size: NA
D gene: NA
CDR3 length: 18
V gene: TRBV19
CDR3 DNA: TGTGCCAGTAGTATAGTGGCTTTCAGGGCCGCGAACACCGGGGAGCTGTTTTTT
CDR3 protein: CASSIVAFRAANTGELFF

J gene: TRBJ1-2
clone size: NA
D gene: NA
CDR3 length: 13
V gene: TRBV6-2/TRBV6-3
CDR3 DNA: TGTGCCAGCAGTTACTCGGACAGAAGAGGCTACACCTTC
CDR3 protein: CASSYSDRRGYTF

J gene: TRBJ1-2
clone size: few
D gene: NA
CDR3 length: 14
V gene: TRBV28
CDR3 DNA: TGTGCCAGCAGTGCAGGGCAGGCGCACTATGGCTACACCTTC
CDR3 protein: CASSAGQAHYGYTF

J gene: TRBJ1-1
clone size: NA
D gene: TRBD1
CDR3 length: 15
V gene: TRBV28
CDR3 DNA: TGTGCCAGCATCGATCAGGGGGCGGCTGGAACTGAAGCTTTCTTT
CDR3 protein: CASIDQGAAGTEAFF

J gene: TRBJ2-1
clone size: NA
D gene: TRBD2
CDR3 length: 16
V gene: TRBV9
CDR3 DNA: TGTGCCAGCAGCGCGCCGACTAGCGGGAACTACAATGAGCAGTTCTTC
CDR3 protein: CASSAPTSGNYNEQFF

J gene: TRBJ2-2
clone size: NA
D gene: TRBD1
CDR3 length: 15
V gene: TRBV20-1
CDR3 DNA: TGCAGTGCTAGTACCGGGACAGGGGACACCGGGGAGCTGTTTTTT
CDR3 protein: CSASTGTGDTGELFF

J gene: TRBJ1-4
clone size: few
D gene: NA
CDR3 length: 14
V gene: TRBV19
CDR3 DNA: TGTGCCAGCCAGAACAGGGTAATTGAGGAAAAACTGTTTTTT
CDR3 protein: CASQNRVIEEKLFF

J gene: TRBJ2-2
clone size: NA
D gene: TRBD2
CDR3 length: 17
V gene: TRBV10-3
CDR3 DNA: TGTGCCATCAGTGAAGGTCGGGGACTAGCGAACACCGGGGAGCTGTTTTTT
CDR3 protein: CAISEGRGLANTGELFF

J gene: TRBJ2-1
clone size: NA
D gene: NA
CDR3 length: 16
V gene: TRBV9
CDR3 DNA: TGTGCCAGCAGCGTACAGGGGAACCGAGCCTACAATGAGCAGTTCTTC
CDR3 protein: CASSVQGNRAYNEQFF

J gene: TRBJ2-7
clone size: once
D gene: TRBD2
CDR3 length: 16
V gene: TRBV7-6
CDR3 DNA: TGTGCCAGCAGCTTTGGACTAGCGGGAGGAAACTACGAGCAGTACTTC
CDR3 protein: CASSFGLAGGNYEQYF

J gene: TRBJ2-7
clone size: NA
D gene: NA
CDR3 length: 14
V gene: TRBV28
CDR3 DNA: TGTGCCAGCCGGGATTCGGGCCCAACCTACGAGCAGTACTTC
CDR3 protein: CASRDSGPTYEQYF

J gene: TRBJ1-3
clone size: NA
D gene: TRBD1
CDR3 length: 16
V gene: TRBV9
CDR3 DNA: TGTGCCAGCAGCGTACAGGGGGATTTCTCTGGAAACACCATATATTTT
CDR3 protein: CASSVQGDFSGNTIYF

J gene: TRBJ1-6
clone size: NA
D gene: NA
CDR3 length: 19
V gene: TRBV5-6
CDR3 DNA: TGTGCCAGCAGCTCAACCCTCGACAGACAGAGCTCCTATAATTCACCCCTCCACTTT
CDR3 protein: CASSSTLDRQSSYNSPLHF

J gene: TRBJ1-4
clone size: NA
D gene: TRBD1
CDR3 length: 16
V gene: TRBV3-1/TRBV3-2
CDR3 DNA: TGTGCCAGCAGCCAAGATGTCGCCAGGGGGCACGAAAAACTGTTTTTT
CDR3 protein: CASSQDVARGHEKLFF

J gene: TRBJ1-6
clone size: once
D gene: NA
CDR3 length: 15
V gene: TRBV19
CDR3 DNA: TGTGCCAGTAGTCCGAGGGACACGGTTAATTCACCCCTCCACTTT
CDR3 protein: CASSPRDTVNSPLHF

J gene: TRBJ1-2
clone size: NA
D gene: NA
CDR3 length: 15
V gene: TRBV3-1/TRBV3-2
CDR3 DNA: TGTGCCAGCAGCCAAGATGCCACAGCTAACTATGGCTACACCTTC
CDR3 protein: CASSQDATANYGYTF

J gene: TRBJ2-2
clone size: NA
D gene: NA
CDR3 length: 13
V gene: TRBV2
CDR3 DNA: TGTGCCAGCATGAGGGGGACCCCCGGGGAGCTGTTTTTT
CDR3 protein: CASMRGTPGELFF

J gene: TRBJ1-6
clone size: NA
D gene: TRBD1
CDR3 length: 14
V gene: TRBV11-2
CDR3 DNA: TGTGCCAGCAGCTTAGGCAGGGGGCGTTCACCCCTCCACTTT
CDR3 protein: CASSLGRGRSPLHF

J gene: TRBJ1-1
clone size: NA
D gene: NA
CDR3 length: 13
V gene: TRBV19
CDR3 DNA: TGTGCCAGTACCACCCTGTTCGGCACTGAAGCTTTCTTT
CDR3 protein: CASTTLFGTEAFF

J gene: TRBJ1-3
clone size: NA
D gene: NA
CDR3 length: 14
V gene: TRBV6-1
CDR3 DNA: TGTGCCAGCAGTGAAGGCGGCTCTGGAAACACCATATATTTT
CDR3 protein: CASSEGGSGNTIYF

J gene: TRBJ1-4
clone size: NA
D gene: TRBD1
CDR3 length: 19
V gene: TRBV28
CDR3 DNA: TGTGCCAGCAGGCCCAACCAGGGGGCGCGTCCTGCAACTAATGAAAAACTGTTTTTT
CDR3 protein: CASRPNQGARPATNEKLFF